Below are 12 T cell receptor beta chains sequenced from a single sample in a study of OX40 agonist ivuxolimab in advanced cancers. Assay: immunoSEQ multiplex PCR; the TCRdb copy retains only in-frame clones and omits some. The profile covers some 80,000 clones, with roughly 88% appearing a single time and around 0.7% taken by the ten largest. The input for sequencing was CD4+ or CD8+ T cells sorted from blood, taken in a trial of the OX40 agonist ivuxolimab. The receptors were gathered from an adult with an advanced solid tumor such as melanoma, head and neck, liver or kidney cancer.

The chain is built from TRBV18 and TRBJ2-7, with 13 positions matching TRBD2. This CDR3 is 18 amino acids long. The germline V gene encodes CDR1 KGHSH and CDR2 LQKENI. V gave up 6 bases and J gave up 2 bases; unmatched junction bases: 13. The CDR3 reads CASSWGTSGNLGTYEQYF. In DNA form, the CDR3 reads TGTGCCAGCTCGTGGGGGACTAGCGGGAACTTGGGCACCTACGAGCAGTACTTC.

The chain links TRBV5-1 to TRBJ2-1; 11 nucleotides agree with TRBD1. The V gene end was trimmed by 4 bases and the J gene end by 7 bases; junction bases not matched to a gene: 7. Germline V CDR1 and CDR2: SGHRS, YFSETQ. CDR3 length: 15 amino acids. The CDR3 reads CASSPGQGALNEQFF. The DNA of the CDR3 is TGCGCCAGCAGCCCTGGACAGGGGGCTTTAAATGAGCAGTTCTTC.

The chain uses TRBV4-1 and TRBJ2-7; D is ambiguous. Germline V gene lookup returns CDR1 MGHRA and CDR2 YSYEKL. This CDR3 is 14 amino acids long. The V end lost 2 bases, the J end lost 3 bases, and 11 bases lay between the germline ends. CDR3 DNA: TGCGCCAGCAGCCAACTGACTGAACGCTACGAGCAGTACTTC. This translates into CASSQLTERYEQYF.

This chain connects TRBV12-2 to TRBJ2-1; no DNA check was done on the table's D call, TRBD2. TRBV12-2 is a pseudogene locus. The CDR3 is 15 residues long. The CDR3 reads CASRLPRGGANEQFF. The CDR3, as DNA: TGTGCAAGTCGCCTCCCAAGGGGGGGGGCCAATGAGCAGTTCTTC.

This rearrangement joins TRBV18 to TRBJ1-2; D is unclear. The CDR3 is 16 residues long. Germline V CDR1 and CDR2: KGHSH, LQKENI. Trimming took off 3 bases at V and 4 bases at J, with 18 bases between the two ends. CDR3 region: CASSPITVAPCYGYTF. The CDR3 DNA sequence: TGTGCCAGCTCACCTATAACAGTGGCCCCCTGCTATGGCTACACCTTC.

Worth noting for this clone: This same CDR3 is encoded by further DNA sequences in the sample. V gene TRBV18 combines with J gene TRBJ2-5; 7 bases line up with TRBD1. V lost 5 bases, J lost 3 bases, and 3 bases stayed unmatched. From germline, CDR1 is KGHSH and CDR2 LQKENI. The CDR3 has 13 amino acids. Here the CDR3 reads CASSLGQKETQYF. The CDR3 DNA is TGTGCCAGCTCATTGGGACAGAAAGAGACCCAGTACTTC.

The V gene is TRBV7-7, the J gene TRBJ2-1; 11 bases are a match to TRBD2. The germline V gene has CDR1 SSHAT and CDR2 FNYEAQ (reference sequence). This CDR3 region has 18 residues. The trim removed 4 bases at V and 4 bases at J, leaving 12 bases unmatched. The CDR3 reads CASSSELAGVGVYNEQFF. CDR3 nucleotide sequence: TGTGCCAGCAGCTCTGAACTAGCGGGAGTGGGGGTTTACAATGAGCAGTTCTTC.

The V call is TRBV11-2, the J call TRBJ2-5; maybe TRBD2 (6 bases). The J call may be wrong; the DNA end is better matched by TRBJ2-7. The CDR3 is made up of 15 amino acids. Germline lookup yields CDR1 SGHAT and CDR2 FQNNGV. CDR3 in DNA: TGTGCCAGCAGCTTAGGACTAGGGGCGCCCTACGAGCAGTACTTC. This codes for CASSLGLGAPYEQYF.

The chain couples TRBV6-5 to TRBJ1-3; TRBD1 is a possible D gene (5 bases). This CDR3 is built from 15 residues. The germline V gene encodes CDR1 MNHEY and CDR2 SVGAGI. V lost 2 bases and J 0 bases, leaving 8 bases between the germline ends. This CDR3 is CASSYGGTSGNTIYF. CDR3 nucleotide sequence: TGTGCCAGCAGTTACGGGGGTACCTCTGGAAACACCATATATTTT.

CDR3 amino acids: CASSLRGSTEAFF. In DNA form, the CDR3 reads TGTGCCAGCAGCTTGCGAGGGAGCACTGAAGCTTTCTTT. The chain uses TRBV5-8 and TRBJ1-1; unclear D gene. The CDR3 runs 13 residues. CDR1 and CDR2 (germline): SGHTS, YDEGEE. With 1 base removed from V and 4 bases from J, the gap between germline ends came to 8 bases.

This clone was observed once. The J gene is TRBJ1-2, the V gene TRBV5-6; 10 positions agree with TRBD1. The CDR3 has 13 amino acids. V lost 4 bases, J lost 8 bases, and 5 bases stayed unmatched. The germline V gene encodes CDR1 SGHDT and CDR2 YYEEEE. Written as DNA, the CDR3 is TGTGCCAGCAGCCGGGACAGGGGTTGGGGCTACACCTTC. It encodes CASSRDRGWGYTF.

The rearrangement uses TRBV10-3 and TRBJ1-2, with D perhaps TRBD1 (5 bases). The CDR3 spans 12 residues. CDR1 is ENHRY and CDR2 is SYGVKD in the germline V gene. Trimming removed 6 bases from V and 5 bases from J, with 10 bases in between. The CDR3 sequence: CAISSGTYGYTF. CDR3 nucleotide sequence: TGTGCCATCAGCAGCGGGACTTATGGCTACACCTTC.